The 18 T cell receptor beta chains in this list originate from one sample, sequenced in a study of T cell repertoires in cytomegalovirus infection. Antigen specificity for these receptors is unknown. Via MiXCR, TCRdb re-called the reads, giving one row per CDR3 protein. The sample has 750,000 to 950,000 distinct CDR3 sequences, about 28% seen once. The sample here was cultured CD8+ T cells from PBMCs, taken from culture after CMV antigen stimulation. Receptors were obtained from a human donor in good health (CMV status not recorded). Some clones in this sample may be carry-over from other donors' samples.

This clonotype was seen ten or more times. The rearrangement links TRBV9 to TRBJ2-2, with 9 bases fitting TRBD2. The CDR3 length is 15 residues. Germline CDR1 SGDLS, CDR2 YYNGEE. J gave up 1 base and V 7 bases, and 5 bases lay outside the gene matches. The CDR3 spells CASRGAGGNTGELFF. The CDR3 DNA reads as TGTGCCAGCCGTGGAGCGGGGGGGAACACCGGGGAGCTGTTTTTT. Drawing the rest from reference TRBV9 and TRBJ2-2, the complete variable domain is DSGVTQTPKHLITATGQRVTLRCSPRSGDLSVYWYQQSLDQGLQFLIQYYNGEERAKGNILERFSAQQFPDLHSELNLSSLELGDSALYFCASRGAGGNTGELFFGEGSRLTVL.

This rearrangement joins TRBV20-1 to TRBJ2-7; D possibly corresponds to TRBD1 (6 bases). The CDR3 is made up of 11 amino acids. Per germline, CDR1 DFQATT and CDR2 SNEGSKA (reference sequence). V was trimmed by 5 bases and J by 9 bases, leaving 14 bases between them. The CDR3 loop reads CSAPWGRGQYF. The DNA of the CDR3 is TGCAGTGCTCCCTGGGGGCGAGGGCAGTACTTC.

With respect to this clonotype: This may be a read error, as it is one base from a much larger clone. The rearrangement joins TRBV7-6 to TRBJ1-5, with D hard to call. Germline assignment: CDR1 SGHVS and CDR2 FNYEAQ. The CDR3 totals 15 residues. DNA for the CDR3: TGTGTCAGCAGCTTAGACTGGGGTAGCAATCAGCCCCAGCATTTT. Translated: CVSSLDWGSNQPQHF.

This chain links TRBV4-1 with TRBJ2-5, with D perhaps TRBD1 (6 bases). Germline values: CDR1 MGHRA, CDR2 YSYEKL. This CDR3 is 14 amino acids long. V lost 1 base and J 3 bases, leaving 9 bases between the germline ends. The DNA for the CDR3 is TGCGCCAGCAGCCAAGGACAGGCAGAAGAGACCCAGTACTTC. This encodes CASSQGQAEETQYF.

V is TRBV7-9 and J is TRBJ2-7, with D perhaps TRBD2 (6 bases). Germline CDR1 is SEHNR and CDR2 is FQNEAQ (reference sequence). The ends were cut back, 6 bases at V and 2 bases at J, with 14 bases in the middle. The CDR3 length is 14 residues. The CDR3 reads CASSLTGGAYEQYV. The CDR3 nucleotides are TGTGCCAGCAGTCTAACCGGGGGTGCCTACGAGCAGTACGTC.

The chain links TRBV5-6 to TRBJ2-7; tentative D call: TRBD2 (7 bases). Trimming stripped 4 bases from V and 3 bases from J, with 38 bases between. The germline gives CDR1 SGHDT, CDR2 YYEEEE. The CDR3 extends over 22 amino acids. The CDR3 sequence: CASSGGWVGRTRQGGVIYEQYF. The CDR3 DNA reads as TGTGCCAGCAGCGGTGGATGGGTCGGAAGGACTAGACAAGGGGGGGTAATCTACGAGCAGTACTTC.

The chain uses TRBV10-3 and TRBJ2-3, with a weak D call TRBD1 (5 bases). Germline V gene lookup returns CDR1 ENHRY and CDR2 SYGVKD. There are 19 residues in the CDR3. Trimming removed 0 bases at V and 0 bases at J, with 19 bases between. CDR3 nucleotides: TGTGCCATCAGTGAGTCCCCATATGTGACAGAGTCTAGCACAGATACGCAGTATTTT. As protein: CAISESPYVTESSTDTQYF.

V gene TRBV9 combines with J gene TRBJ2-5; D gene unclear. Germline assignment: CDR1 SGDLS and CDR2 YYNGEE. The CDR3 sequence is 13 residues long. The V and J ends lost 0 bases and 2 bases respectively, with 5 bases between them. CDR3: CASSVGPQETQYF. As DNA, the CDR3 is TGTGCCAGCAGCGTAGGACCACAAGAGACCCAGTACTTC.

This clonotype came up many times. This chain uses TRBV4-1 with TRBJ2-7; D is perhaps TRBD1 (6 bases). Germline CDR1 is MGHRA and CDR2 is YSYEKL. The CDR3 is 17 amino acids. V was clipped by 4 bases and J by 3 bases, with 22 bases between them. CDR3 DNA sequence: TGCGCCAGCAGCCGCTCCTGGGCAGGGGAACTAGTCTACGAGCAGTACTTC. Translating it yields CASSRSWAGELVYEQYF.

As DNA, the CDR3 is TGCAGTGCCCCCCCCGGCGGGGGGATCCATGAGCAGTTCTTC. Encoded protein: CSAPPGGGIHEQFF. The rearrangement uses TRBV20-1 and TRBJ2-1, with 8 bases aligning to TRBD2. CDR3 length: 14 amino acids. The V segment lost 6 bases and the J segment 8 bases; nucleotides outside the gene matches: 12. Germline V gene sequence: CDR1 DFQATT, CDR2 SNEGSKA (reference sequence).

This clonotype was recorded many times. This chain links TRBV6-6 with TRBJ2-4; D gene uncertain. CDR3 size: 17 residues. Trimming pared 2 bases from V and 0 bases from J, leaving 14 bases between. Germline V gene data show CDR1 as MNHNY and CDR2 as SVGAGI (reference sequence). CDR3 nucleotide sequence: TGTGCCAGCAGTTACGAATCTGGATTTTTAGCCAAAAACATTCAGTACTTC. Its translation is CASSYESGFLAKNIQYF.

This clonotype was picked up a small number of times. The chain uses TRBV10-3 and TRBJ2-1, with 10 bases lining up with TRBD2. V was clipped by 3 bases and J by 8 bases; unmatched bases: 7. The germline gives CDR1 ENHRY, CDR2 SYGVKD. CDR3 length: 15 residues. CDR3 sequence reads: CAISDPSGGLDEQFF. The CDR3 bases are TGTGCCATCAGTGACCCTAGCGGGGGTCTCGATGAGCAGTTCTTC.

This clonotype showed up just a few times. The rearrangement uses TRBV4-3 and TRBJ2-3; TRBD2 is a possible D gene (5 bases). V lost 5 bases to trimming and J lost 3 bases, with 12 bases between them. This CDR3 comprises 14 residues. Germline V gene data show CDR1 as LGHNA and CDR2 as YSLEER. The CDR3: CASSTDSATDTQYF. CDR3 bases: TGCGCCAGCAGCACCGATAGCGCGACAGATACGCAGTATTTT.

The V gene is TRBV2, the J gene TRBJ1-1; weak D call: TRBD1 (6 bases). Trimming removed 10 bases from V and 4 bases from J, with 13 bases in between. The CDR3 covers 12 residues. Germline CDR1 is SNHLY and CDR2 is FYNNEI. CDR3 sequence reads: CATLPGATEAFF. CDR3 in DNA: TGTGCCACTTTACCGGGGGCCACTGAAGCTTTCTTT.

This clonotype was seen a few times. This sequence joins TRBV20-1 and TRBJ2-7, with TRBD2 as a possible D gene (6 bases). The V end was cut by 3 bases, the J end by 0 bases, with 15 bases between. The CDR3 sequence is 15 residues long. Germline V gene data show CDR1 as DFQATT and CDR2 as SNEGSKA (reference sequence). The CDR3 protein is CSARDIGGNSYEQYV. Written as DNA, the CDR3 is TGCAGTGCTAGGGACATTGGCGGGAACTCCTACGAGCAGTACGTC.

CDR3 nucleotide sequence: TGTGCCAGCAGTTTGGCGAGGACCCAGTACTTC. The encoded protein is CASSLARTQYF. The rearrangement uses TRBV28 and TRBJ2-5, with D uncertain. CDR3 length: 11 amino acids. The V gene's germline CDR1 is MDHEN and CDR2 SYDVKM. Trimming shortened V by 3 bases and J by 7 bases, and 6 bases separated the two germline ends.

This clonotype was seen a handful of times. The chain is built from TRBV6-1 and TRBJ2-3; 10 bases fit TRBD2. Germline V gene lookup returns CDR1 MNHNS and CDR2 SASEGT. The junction had 2 bases not matched to a gene; V was cut back by 5 bases and J by 3 bases. The CDR3 covers 14 residues. The CDR3 DNA reads as TGTGCCAGCAGTCTAGCGGGGGAAACAGATACGCAGTATTTT. This codes for CASSLAGETDTQYF.

This clonotype was seen more than once but under ten times. The V and J genes are TRBV29-1 and TRBJ1-5, with TRBD1 matching 7 bases. Germline assignment: CDR1 SQVTM and CDR2 ANQGSEA. V trimming: 4 bases; J trimming: 3 bases; junction bases outside the gene matches: 6. The CDR3 contains 14 residues. CDR3 DNA: TGCAGCGTTGTTAGTGGGACAGCCAATCAGCCCCAGCATTTT. It codes for CSVVSGTANQPQHF. Looking up the rest from reference TRBV29-1 and TRBJ1-5 gives the full variable domain: SAVISQKPSRDICQRGTSLTIQCQVDSQVTMMFWYRQQPGQSLTLIATANQGSEATYESGFVIDKFPISRPNLTFSTLTVSNMSPEDSSIYLCSVVSGTANQPQHFGDGTRLSIL.